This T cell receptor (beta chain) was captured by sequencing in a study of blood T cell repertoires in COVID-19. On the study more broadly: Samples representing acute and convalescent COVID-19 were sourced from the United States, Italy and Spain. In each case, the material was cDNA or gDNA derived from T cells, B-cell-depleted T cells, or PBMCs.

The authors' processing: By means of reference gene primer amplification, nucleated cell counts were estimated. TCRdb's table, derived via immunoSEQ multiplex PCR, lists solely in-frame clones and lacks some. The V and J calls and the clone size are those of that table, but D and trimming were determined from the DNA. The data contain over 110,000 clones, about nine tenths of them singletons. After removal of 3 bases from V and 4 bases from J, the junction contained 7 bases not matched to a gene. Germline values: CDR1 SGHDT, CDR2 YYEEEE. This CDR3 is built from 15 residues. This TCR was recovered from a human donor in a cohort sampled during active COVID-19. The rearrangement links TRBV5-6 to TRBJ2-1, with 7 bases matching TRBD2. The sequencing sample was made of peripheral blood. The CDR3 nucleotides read TGTGCCAGCAGCTCTCGGGGACTACCTTACAATGAGCAGTTCTTC. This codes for CASSSRGLPYNEQFF.